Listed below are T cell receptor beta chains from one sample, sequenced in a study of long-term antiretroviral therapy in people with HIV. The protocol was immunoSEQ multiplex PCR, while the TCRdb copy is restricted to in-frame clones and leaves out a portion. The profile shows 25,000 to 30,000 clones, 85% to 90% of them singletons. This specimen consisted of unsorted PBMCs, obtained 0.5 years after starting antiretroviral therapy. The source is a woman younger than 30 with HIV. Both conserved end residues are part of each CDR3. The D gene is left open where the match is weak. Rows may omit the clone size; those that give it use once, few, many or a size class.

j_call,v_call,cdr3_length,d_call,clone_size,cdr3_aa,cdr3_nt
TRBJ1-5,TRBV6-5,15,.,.,CASRPRGQRNQPQHF,TGTGCCAGCAGACCCCGGGGACAACGCAATCAGCCCCAGCATTTT
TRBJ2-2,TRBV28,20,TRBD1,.,CASSLLSGTGMFSDTGELFF,TGTGCCAGCAGTTTACTATCGGGGACAGGGATGTTCAGCGACACCGGGGAGCTGTTTTTT
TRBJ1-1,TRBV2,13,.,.,CASSDRVATEAFF,TGTGCCAGCAGTGATAGGGTGGCCACTGAAGCTTTCTTT
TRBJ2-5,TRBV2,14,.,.,CASSATGRSETQYF,TGTGCCAGCAGTGCGACAGGGAGGTCGGAGACCCAGTACTTC
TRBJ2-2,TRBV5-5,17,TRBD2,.,CASRGRLAGSNTGELFF,TGTGCCAGCCGGGGCCGGCTAGCGGGGTCGAACACCGGGGAGCTGTTTTTT
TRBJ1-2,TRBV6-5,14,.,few,CASSYAASGVGYTF,TGTGCCAGCAGTTACGCGGCGTCAGGGGTAGGCTACACCTTC
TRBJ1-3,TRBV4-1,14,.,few,CASSRTVMGDTIYF,TGCGCCAGCAGCCGGACAGTAATGGGAGACACCATATATTTT
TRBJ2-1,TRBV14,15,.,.,CASSQAQGQYNEQFF,TGTGCCAGCAGCCAAGCCCAAGGACAGTACAATGAGCAGTTCTTC
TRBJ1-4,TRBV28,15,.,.,CASSYTPWANEKLFF,TGTGCCAGCAGTTATACCCCGTGGGCTAATGAAAAACTGTTTTTT
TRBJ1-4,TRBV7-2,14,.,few,CASSSGWGNEKLFF,TGTGCCAGCAGTTCCGGCTGGGGGAATGAAAAACTGTTTTTT
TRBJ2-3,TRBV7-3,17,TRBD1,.,CASSSPGQGIGTDTQYF,TGTGCCAGCAGCTCACCGGGACAGGGTATTGGCACAGATACGCAGTATTTT
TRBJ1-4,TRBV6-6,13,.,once,CASEVLRGEKLFF,TGTGCCAGCGAGGTTCTACGGGGTGAAAAACTGTTTTTT
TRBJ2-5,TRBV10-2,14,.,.,CASSESGTTETQYF,TGCGCCAGCAGTGAGTCGGGGACCACGGAGACCCAGTACTTC
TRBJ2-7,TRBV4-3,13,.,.,CASSQGGFYEQYF,TGCGCCAGCAGCCAAGGAGGGTTCTACGAGCAGTACTTC
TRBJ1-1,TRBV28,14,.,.,CASRGTGVNTEAFF,TGTGCCAGCAGGGGGACGGGTGTGAACACTGAAGCTTTCTTT
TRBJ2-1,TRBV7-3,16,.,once,CASSLNGGGLYNEQFF,TGTGCCAGCTCACTTAATGGCGGCGGACTATACAATGAGCAGTTCTTC
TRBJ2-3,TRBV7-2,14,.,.,CASSLTANTDTQYF,TGTGCCAGCAGCTTAACGGCTAACACAGATACGCAGTATTTT
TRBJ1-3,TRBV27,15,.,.,CASSPDGSSGNTIYF,TGTGCCAGCAGTCCTGACGGAAGCTCTGGAAACACCATATATTTT
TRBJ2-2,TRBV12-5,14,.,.,CASLDEELTGELFF,TGTGCTAGTTTAGACGAGGAGCTCACCGGGGAGCTGTTTTTT
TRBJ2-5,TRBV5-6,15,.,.,CASSLVGREKETQYF,TGTGCCAGCAGCTTGGTCGGCCGGGAGAAAGAGACCCAGTACTTC
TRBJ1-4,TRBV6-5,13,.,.,CASTRGLYEKLFF,TGTGCCAGCACCAGGGGATTATATGAAAAACTGTTTTTT
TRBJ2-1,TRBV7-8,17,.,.,CASSLGLQTISYNEQFF,TGTGCCAGCAGCTTAGGACTACAGACCATCTCCTACAATGAGCAGTTCTTC
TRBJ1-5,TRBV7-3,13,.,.,CASSLNPIEPQHF,TGTGCCAGCAGCTTAAATCCTATCGAGCCCCAGCATTTT
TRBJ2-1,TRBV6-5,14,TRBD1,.,CASSKYRGLNEQFF,TGTGCCAGCAGTAAATACAGGGGGCTGAATGAGCAGTTCTTC
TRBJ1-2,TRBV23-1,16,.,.,CASSLTGSNTNYGYTF,TGCGCCAGCAGTCTTACAGGGTCAAATACTAACTATGGCTACACCTTC
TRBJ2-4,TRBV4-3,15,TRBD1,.,CASSPTGTAKNIQYF,TGCGCCAGCAGCCCGACAGGGACGGCGAAAAACATTCAGTACTTC
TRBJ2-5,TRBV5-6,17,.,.,CASSRPLAPEGQETQYF,TGTGCCAGCAGCCGTCCGCTAGCGCCTGAGGGCCAAGAGACCCAGTACTTC
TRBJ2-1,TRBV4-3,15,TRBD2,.,CASSPRERGYNEQFF,TGCGCCAGCAGCCCGCGGGAGAGAGGGTACAATGAGCAGTTCTTC
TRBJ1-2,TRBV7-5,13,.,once,CAQASASYYGYTF,TGTGCCCAAGCTTCGGCCTCTTACTATGGCTACACCTTC
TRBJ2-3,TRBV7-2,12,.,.,CASSGNQDTQYF,TGTGCCAGCAGCGGGAATCAGGATACGCAGTATTTT
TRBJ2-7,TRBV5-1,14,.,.,CASSSGGAPYEQYF,TGCGCCAGCAGTTCTGGAGGGGCCCCCTACGAGCAGTACTTC
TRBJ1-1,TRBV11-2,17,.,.,CASSWGWGGRTNTEAFF,TGTGCCAGCAGCTGGGGGTGGGGGGGTAGAACGAACACTGAAGCTTTCTTT
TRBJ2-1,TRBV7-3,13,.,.,CASSPGTLNEQFF,TGTGCCAGCAGCCCCGGGACTCTCAATGAGCAGTTCTTC
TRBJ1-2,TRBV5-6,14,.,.,CATYLADGDYGYTF,TGTGCCACCTATTTGGCGGACGGAGACTATGGCTACACCTTC
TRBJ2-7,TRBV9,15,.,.,CASSVGGPASYEQYF,TGTGCCAGCAGCGTAGGGGGCCCGGCTAGCTACGAGCAGTACTTC